This TCR beta chain originates from a study of Graves' ophthalmopathy and Graves' hyperthyroidism. Across the study: Specimen type is peripheral blood, obtained at initial diagnosis before any treatment.

Regarding this clonotype: Its antigen is undetermined.

For repertoire sequencing, the TCR beta CDR3 regions were amplified from RNA transcripts. Amplification began with first-round RT-PCR using HTBI primers, then second-round multiplex PCR was performed. TCRdb re-called the multiplex PCR reads with MiXCR, one entry per CDR3 protein. This table has 740,000 or so distinct CDR3 sequences, about 44% appearing once. Study conclusions and caveats: A majority of expanded thyroid clonotypes exceeding 0.001 frequency were likewise present in blood. The model achieved 70.59% sensitivity and 72.22% specificity for ophthalmopathy progression.

Ineligible for inclusion were patients with other autoimmune diseases, uncontrolled infections, pregnancy or lactation. V was trimmed by 5 bases and J by 7 bases, leaving 17 bases between them. CDR1 and CDR2 from the germline V gene are SGHTA and FQGNSA. The length of the CDR3 is 15 residues. This TCR was recovered from an adult man with Graves' ophthalmopathy. V and J are TRBV7-2 and TRBJ1-4; TRBD1 is a possible D gene (5 bases). Sequenced sample: peripheral blood. The CDR3 DNA reads TGTGCCAGCAGCCCAACCGGGGGGGTCGGTGAAAAACTGTTTTTT. Translation gives CASSPTGGVGEKLFF.